The 27 T cell receptor beta chains below all came from one sample that was sequenced in a study of human T cells and chemical hapten exposure. The time point: patch test 3, about 24 weeks after DPC sensitization. Indicated treatment: therapeutic diphenylcyclopropenone sensitization with weekly scalp DPC. TCRdb passed the RACE reads through MiXCR, listing each CDR3 protein once. The sample contains some 52,000 distinct CDR3 sequences, 9.9% of which appear only once. The material sequenced was whole blood, taken in connection with sensitization to the hapten diphenylcyclopropenone (DPC). These TCRs come from a woman in her thirties or forties with alopecia areata. Some clones in this sample may be carry-over from other donors' samples.

This clonotype was counted a few times. This chain connects TRBV27 to TRBJ1-1; D gene ambiguous. The CDR3 totals 15 residues. CDR1 is MNHEY, CDR2 SMNVEV, per germline (reference sequence). V was trimmed by 6 bases and J by 1 base, leaving 15 bases between them. The CDR3 reads CASRSRGFSNTEAFF. CDR3 bases: TGTGCCAGCAGAAGTAGAGGGTTCTCGAACACTGAAGCTTTCTTT.

This clonotype was picked up many times. The chain has TRBV5-1 and TRBJ2-6, with D perhaps TRBD1 (6 bases). CDR1 is SGHRS, CDR2 YFSETQ, per germline. The CDR3 is 19 residues long. Trimming shortened V by 4 bases and J by 0 bases, and 20 bases separated the two germline ends. The CDR3 nucleotides are TGCGCCAGCAGCCTCCCCAGGGGCAGGGCTAGCTCTGGGGCCAACGTCCTGACTTTC. This encodes CASSLPRGRASSGANVLTF.

This clonotype has a count of ten or more. The chain couples TRBV27 to TRBJ2-7; D remains unclear. The CDR3 spans 11 residues. Germline assignment: CDR1 MNHEY and CDR2 SMNVEV (reference sequence). V was shortened by 10 bases and J by 3 bases, with 10 bases between the two germline ends. This CDR3 is CAITDRYEQYF. CDR3 in DNA: TGTGCCATCACCGACCGCTACGAGCAGTACTTC.

There are a few counts of this clonotype. For the CDR3, the DNA is TGCGCCAGCAGCAAAAACGGGGCTTCTGGAAACACCATATATTTT. This codes for CASSKNGASGNTIYF. The chain is built from TRBV5-1 and TRBJ1-3; maybe TRBD1 (5 bases). CDR1 and CDR2 (germline): SGHRS, YFSETQ. There are 15 residues in the CDR3. V was trimmed by 4 bases and J by 1 base, leaving 12 bases between them.

This clonotype occurred many times. J is TRBJ2-3 and V is TRBV9; TRBD2 matches 11 bases. Germline V gives CDR1 SGDLS, CDR2 YYNGEE. This CDR3 is 14 amino acids long. Trimming removed 4 bases from V and 6 bases from J; junction bases left unmatched: 4. CDR3 protein: CASSPWTSGDTQYF. DNA of the CDR3: TGTGCCAGCAGCCCGTGGACTAGCGGGGATACGCAGTATTTT.

The chain uses TRBV12-3 or TRBV12-4 and TRBJ2-3; D gene ambiguous. The V end was cut by 6 bases, the J end by 0 bases, with 13 bases between. This CDR3 has 15 residues. The CDR3 protein is CASSHGSSSTDTQYF. The CDR3 DNA reads TGTGCCAGCAGCCATGGTTCGTCTAGCACAGATACGCAGTATTTT.

This clonotype was detected only a few times. The J gene is TRBJ2-2, the V gene TRBV10-1; a possible D gene is TRBD1 (6 bases). CDR3 size: 16 residues. Trimming pared 6 bases from V and 5 bases from J, leaving 19 bases between. Germline V gene lookup returns CDR1 WNHNN and CDR2 SYGVQD (reference sequence). The CDR3 spells CASSSVGGKTTGELFF. CDR3 DNA sequence: TGCGCCAGCAGCTCCGTAGGGGGTAAAACTACCGGGGAGCTGTTTTTT.

The table lists this clonotype with a few counts. The chain employs TRBV6-2 or TRBV6-3 and TRBJ1-1, with TRBD1 identical over 11 bases. The CDR3 runs to 14 residues. CDR1 is MNHEY and CDR2 is SVGEGT in the germline V gene. Trimming removed 8 bases from V and 5 bases from J; junction bases left unmatched: 7. The CDR3 nucleotides are TGTGCCAGCGGGGACAGGGGGACGGGGACTGAAGCTTTCTTT. This gives the protein CASGDRGTGTEAFF.

The table lists this clonotype with many counts. This chain joins TRBV7-3 and TRBJ2-1, with 8 bases aligning to TRBD2. V lost 4 bases and J lost 6; bases outside the gene matches: 2. Germline V gene data show CDR1 as SGHTA and CDR2 as FQGTGA. CDR3 length: 13 residues. The CDR3 DNA reads TGTGCCAGCAGCTCTGGACTAGCCAATGAGCAGTTCTTC. Protein product: CASSSGLANEQFF.

At least ten counts were recorded for this clonotype. The gene calls are TRBV13 and TRBJ1-1; D is ambiguous. This CDR3 contains 14 residues. Germline V CDR1 and CDR2: PRHDT, FYEKMQ (reference sequence). Trimming took 3 bases from V and 0 from J, leaving 8 bases between them. The CDR3 loop is CASSFAGMNTEAFF. CDR3 coding DNA: TGTGCCAGCAGCTTCGCAGGCATGAACACTGAAGCTTTCTTT.

This clonotype was counted at least ten times. The rearrangement uses TRBV3-1 and TRBJ1-3; 7 bases map to TRBD1. Trimming took 5 bases from V and 0 from J; bases not matched to a gene: 4. Germline lookup yields CDR1 LGHDT and CDR2 YNNKEL (reference sequence). There are 15 residues in the CDR3. CDR3 nucleotides: TGTGCCAGCAGCGCACAGGGGTCCTCTGGAAACACCATATATTTT. This encodes CASSAQGSSGNTIYF.

Many counts were recorded for this clonotype. V is TRBV18 and J is TRBJ1-1; TRBD1 is a possible D gene (6 bases). The CDR3 totals 17 residues. The V gene lost 4 bases and the J gene lost 0 bases, with 18 bases spanning the gap. The germline CDR1 and CDR2 sequences are KGHSH and LQKENI. In nucleotides, the CDR3 is TGTGCCAGCTCACGAAACTCCATAGGGGGACTGAACACTGAAGCTTTCTTT. It translates to CASSRNSIGGLNTEAFF.

This clonotype was picked up a small number of times. The chain combines TRBV6-5 with TRBJ2-7; 9 positions agree with TRBD2. The CDR3 runs 13 residues. The V and J ends lost 7 bases and 1 base, in that order; junction bases with no gene match: 2. Germline CDR1 and CDR2: MNHEY and SVGAGI. As DNA, the CDR3 is TGTGCCAGCAAGCGGGGGGTTTCCTACGAGCAGTACTTC. It codes for CASKRGVSYEQYF.

This clonotype was recorded at least ten times. The rearrangement links TRBV30 to TRBJ2-7, with D unresolved. V was shortened by 3 bases and J by 2 bases, with 17 bases between the two germline ends. CDR3 length: 15 residues. The germline gives CDR1 GTSNPN, CDR2 SVGIG (reference sequence). The CDR3 sequence is CAWSMGSLITYEQYF. The DNA of the CDR3 is TGTGCCTGGAGCATGGGCAGCCTCATAACCTACGAGCAGTACTTC.

This clonotype was observed many times. The V call is TRBV5-1, the J call TRBJ1-1; TRBD1 matches 8 bases. V dropped 0 bases and J dropped 10; count of bases not matched to a gene: 5. The CDR3 has 13 residues. The V gene's germline CDR1 is SGHRS and CDR2 YFSETQ. The CDR3 is CASSLGTGGSAFF. CDR3 coding DNA: TGCGCCAGCAGCTTGGGTACAGGGGGTTCAGCTTTCTTT.

J is TRBJ1-1 and V is TRBV29-1; D gene ambiguous. CDR1 and CDR2 from the germline V gene are SQVTM and ANQGSEA. The CDR3 runs to 13 residues. The ends were cut back, 4 bases at V and 4 bases at J, with 13 bases in the middle. In DNA, the CDR3 is TGCAGCGTTGTACGGCCCGAACGCACTGAAGCTTTCTTT. It specifies CSVVRPERTEAFF.

This clonotype has just a few counts. The rearrangement uses TRBV27 and TRBJ2-7; 9 bases fit TRBD2. V lost 4 bases and J lost 1; bases outside the gene matches: 2. CDR1 and CDR2 from the germline V gene are MNHEY and SMNVEV (reference sequence). This CDR3 is built from 14 residues. CDR3 DNA sequence: TGTGCCAGCAGTTCGCTAGCGGGGTCCTACGAGCAGTACTTC. Protein product: CASSSLAGSYEQYF.

This clonotype was found a few times. The J gene is TRBJ1-6, the V gene TRBV3-1, with D possibly TRBD1 on 5 matching bases. The CDR3 is 16 amino acids. The germline V gene has CDR1 LGHDT and CDR2 YNNKEL (reference sequence). The V end lost 1 base, the J end lost 10 bases, and 17 bases lay between the germline ends. Here the CDR3 reads CASSQVRATQGSPLHF. In DNA form, the CDR3 reads TGTGCCAGCAGCCAAGTAAGGGCGACCCAGGGCTCACCCCTCCACTTT.

This clonotype occurred many times. As DNA, the CDR3 is TGTGCCTGGAGGGCTGGGGGCGTCACAGATACGCAGTATTTT. It codes for CAWRAGGVTDTQYF. The chain carries TRBV30 and TRBJ2-3, with TRBD1 as a possible D gene (6 bases). CDR1 and CDR2 (germline): GTSNPN, SVGIG (reference sequence). This CDR3 is 14 amino acids long. Trimming left V 3 bases short and J 2 bases short, with 12 bases between.

This clonotype was recorded a few times. The V gene is TRBV29-1, the J gene TRBJ1-1; no clear D gene. From germline, CDR1 is SQVTM and CDR2 ANQGSEA. The CDR3 totals 11 residues. V was pared by 4 bases and J by 6 bases, with 9 bases between. The CDR3 region has the DNA TGCAGCGTTGGAAAGGGCGCTGAAGCTTTCTTT. This gives the protein CSVGKGAEAFF.

This clonotype was counted at least ten times. V usage is TRBV30 and J usage is TRBJ1-5, with 9 bases matching TRBD1. V trimming: 3 bases; J trimming: 7 bases; junction bases outside the gene matches: 7. CDR3 length: 14 residues. Germline CDR1 reads GTSNPN; CDR2 reads SVGIG (reference sequence). DNA of the CDR3: TGTGCCTGGAGCCCGGGACAGGGAAGGCAGCCCCAGCATTTT. This sequence encodes CAWSPGQGRQPQHF.

This clonotype was observed at least ten times. The V gene is TRBV5-1, the J gene TRBJ2-5, with 7 bases matching TRBD2. Germline loops: CDR1 SGHRS, CDR2 YFSETQ. J lost 3 bases, V lost 3 bases, and 5 bases had no gene match. This CDR3 is 14 amino acids long. The CDR3 region is CASSSGGSKETQYF. DNA of the CDR3: TGCGCCAGCAGCTCCGGGGGGTCGAAAGAGACCCAGTACTTC.

This clonotype has more than one count but fewer than ten. The chain has TRBV30 and TRBJ2-5; 8 bases align to TRBD2. The ends lost 3 bases at V and 5 bases at J; junction bases unmatched: 5. Germline V gene data show CDR1 as GTSNPN and CDR2 as SVGIG (reference sequence). The CDR3 runs to 13 residues. Here the CDR3 DNA reads TGTGCCTGGAGGATAGCGGGACCGGAGACCCAGTACTTC. It translates to CAWRIAGPETQYF.

The sample holds many counts of this clonotype. This chain uses TRBV7-9 with TRBJ2-4, with D tentatively TRBD2 (6 bases). CDR1 and CDR2 from the germline V gene are SEHNR and FQNEAQ (reference sequence). Trimming cost V 3 bases and J 5 bases, with 11 bases left between them. The CDR3 has 14 residues. The CDR3, as DNA: TGTGCCAGCAGCTTCTGGGGGGTAGAAAACATTCAGTACTTC. It is translated as CASSFWGVENIQYF.

The chain joins TRBV5-1 to TRBJ2-6; 8 bases match TRBD1. The V gene end was trimmed by 4 bases and the J gene end by 2 bases; junction bases not matched to a gene: 2. The CDR3 contains 15 residues. Germline CDR1 SGHRS, CDR2 YFSETQ. The CDR3 region is CASSRTGTGANVLTF. The CDR3 DNA sequence: TGCGCCAGCAGCCGGACAGGGACTGGGGCCAACGTCCTGACTTTC.

The chain is built from TRBV12-3 or TRBV12-4 and TRBJ2-7; 10 bases line up with TRBD1. The CDR3 is made up of 15 amino acids. Trimming took 5 bases from V and 5 from J; bases not matched to a gene: 9. CDR3 in amino acids: CASSPSPTGGHEQYF. The CDR3, as DNA: TGTGCCAGCAGTCCTTCCCCGACAGGGGGCCACGAGCAGTACTTC.

This clonotype was counted at least ten times. J is TRBJ2-7 and V is TRBV7-2; unclear D gene. The germline V gene encodes CDR1 SGHTA and CDR2 FQGNSA. V shed 2 bases and J shed 0 bases, with 5 bases lying between them. The CDR3 extends over 13 amino acids. CDR3: CASSLSLSYEQYF. The CDR3 DNA reads as TGTGCCAGCAGCTTATCGCTCTCCTACGAGCAGTACTTC.